A single T cell receptor beta chain is shown here with its context. Generated by immunoSEQ multiplex PCR, the TCRdb table keeps only in-frame clones and is missing some. This table holds 15,000 to 20,000 clones, approximately 94% found once. This sample is drawn from a study of T cell repertoires in ileal Crohn's disease. Germline V gene data show CDR1 as SGHAT and CDR2 as FQNNGV. The CDR3 runs to 15 residues. The V gene end was trimmed by 5 bases and the J gene end by 3 bases; junction bases not matched to a gene: 5. The rearrangement joins TRBV11-2 to TRBJ2-1, with TRBD2 identical over 9 bases. This receptor was identified in an adult with Crohn's disease. Sequencing input: ileal tissue. CDR3 protein: CASSPWRGGYNEQFF. The CDR3 DNA is TGTGCCAGCAGCCCCTGGCGGGGGGGCTACAATGAGCAGTTCTTC.